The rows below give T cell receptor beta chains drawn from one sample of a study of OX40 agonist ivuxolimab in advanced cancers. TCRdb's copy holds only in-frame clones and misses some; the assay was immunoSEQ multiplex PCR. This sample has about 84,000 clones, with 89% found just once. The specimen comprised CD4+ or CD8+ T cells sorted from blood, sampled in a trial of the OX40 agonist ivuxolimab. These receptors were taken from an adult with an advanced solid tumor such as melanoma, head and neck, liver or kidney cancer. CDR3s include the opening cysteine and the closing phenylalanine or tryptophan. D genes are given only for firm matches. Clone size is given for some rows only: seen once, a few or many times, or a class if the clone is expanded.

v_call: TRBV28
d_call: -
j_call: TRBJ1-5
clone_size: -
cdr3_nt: TGTGCCAGCAGTCCTCCCGACAGTTATCAGCCCCAGCATTTT
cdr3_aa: CASSPPDSYQPQHF

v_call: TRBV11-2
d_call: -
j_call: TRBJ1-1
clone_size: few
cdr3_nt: TGTGCCAGCAGCTTCTATACGAACACTGAAGCTTTCTTT
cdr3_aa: CASSFYTNTEAFF

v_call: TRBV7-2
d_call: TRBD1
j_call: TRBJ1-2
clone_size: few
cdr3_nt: TGTGCCAGCAGCCCGGGACAGAACTATGGCTACACCTTC
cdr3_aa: CASSPGQNYGYTF

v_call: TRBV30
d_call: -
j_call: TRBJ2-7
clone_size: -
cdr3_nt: TGTGCCTGGAGTACGAGGACGGGGGTCATTAAGAGGGACGAGCAGTACTTC
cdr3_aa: CAWSTRTGVIKRDEQYF

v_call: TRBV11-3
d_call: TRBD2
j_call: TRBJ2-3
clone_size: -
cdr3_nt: TGTGCCAGCAGCTTAGGGGATCTAGCGGGAACCCGGGAAACGCAGTATTTT
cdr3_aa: CASSLGDLAGTRETQYF

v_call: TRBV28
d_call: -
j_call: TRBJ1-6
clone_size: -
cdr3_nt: TGTGCCAGCAGTTTGGGCAGAAATAATTCACCCCTCCACTTT
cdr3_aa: CASSLGRNNSPLHF

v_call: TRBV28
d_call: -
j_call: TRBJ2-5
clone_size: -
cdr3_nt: TGTGCCAGCAGTGAAGGGAAAGTCGGACGTACGGTCGAAGAGACCCAGTACTTC
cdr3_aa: CASSEGKVGRTVEETQYF

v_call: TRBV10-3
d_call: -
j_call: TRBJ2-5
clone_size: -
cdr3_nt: TGTGCCATCTCGGTACTGGGAAAAAGGCAAGAGACCCAGTACTTC
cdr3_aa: CAISVLGKRQETQYF

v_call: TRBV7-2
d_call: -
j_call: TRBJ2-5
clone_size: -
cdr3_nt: TGTGCCAGCAGTCGGTCGGGGACAACAAAAGAGACCCAGTACTTC
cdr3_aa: CASSRSGTTKETQYF

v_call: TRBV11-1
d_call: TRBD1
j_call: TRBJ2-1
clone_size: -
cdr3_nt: TGTGCCAGCAGCCGTACAGGGGGACGGAGTTACAATGAGCAGTTCTTC
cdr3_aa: CASSRTGGRSYNEQFF

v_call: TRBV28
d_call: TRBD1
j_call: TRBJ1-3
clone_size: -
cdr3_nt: TGTGCCAGCATTAACAGGGGAGCAGACCCTGGAAACACCATATATTTT
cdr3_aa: CASINRGADPGNTIYF

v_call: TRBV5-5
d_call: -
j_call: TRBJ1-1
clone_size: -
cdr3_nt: TGTGCCAGCAGCTTGACAACAGATGGGGGGACTGAAGCTTTCTTT
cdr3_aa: CASSLTTDGGTEAFF

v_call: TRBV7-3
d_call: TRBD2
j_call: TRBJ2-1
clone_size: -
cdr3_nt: TGTGCCAGCAGCTTAGGCTCGGGAGGAGGAGAAAATGAGCAGTTCTTC
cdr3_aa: CASSLGSGGGENEQFF

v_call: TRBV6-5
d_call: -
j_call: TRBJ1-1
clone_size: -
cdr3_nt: TGTGCCAGCAGTTACCAGAGGTTAAACACTGAAGCTTTCTTT
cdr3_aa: CASSYQRLNTEAFF

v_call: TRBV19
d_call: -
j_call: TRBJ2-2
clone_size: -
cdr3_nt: TGTGCCAGTACGCCCCTCGAACTAAACACCGGGGAGCTGTTTTTT
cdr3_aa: CASTPLELNTGELFF

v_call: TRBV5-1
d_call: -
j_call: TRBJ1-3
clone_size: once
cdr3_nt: TGCGCCAGCAGCTTGCAGGTCTCTGGAAACACCATATATTTT
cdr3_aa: CASSLQVSGNTIYF

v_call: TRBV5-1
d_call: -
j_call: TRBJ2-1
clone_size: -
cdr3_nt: TGCGCCAGCAGCTTGGTCCCGGGACCCTCCTACAATGAGCAGTTCTTC
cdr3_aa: CASSLVPGPSYNEQFF

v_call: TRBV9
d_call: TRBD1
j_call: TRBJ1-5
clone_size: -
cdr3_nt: TGTGCCAGCAGCCCAGGGACAGCTAGCAATCAGCCCCAGCATTTT
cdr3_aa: CASSPGTASNQPQHF

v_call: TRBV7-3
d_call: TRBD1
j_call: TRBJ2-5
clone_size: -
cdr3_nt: TGTGCCAGCAGCCGGGGGACAGGGGAGACCCAGTACTTC
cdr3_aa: CASSRGTGETQYF

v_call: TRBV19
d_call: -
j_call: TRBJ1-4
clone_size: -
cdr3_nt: TGTGCCAGTACCTTTGCGGGGGGCAATGAAAAACTGTTTTTT
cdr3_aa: CASTFAGGNEKLFF

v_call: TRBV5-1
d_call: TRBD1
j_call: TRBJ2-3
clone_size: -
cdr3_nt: TGCGCCAGCAGCTACGGGACAGGACCAGATACGCAGTATTTT
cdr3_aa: CASSYGTGPDTQYF

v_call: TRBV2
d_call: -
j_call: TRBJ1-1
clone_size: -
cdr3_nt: TGTGCCAGCAGTTCACAAGGTATTTTGTTAGAAGCTTTCTTT
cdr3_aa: CASSSQGILLEAFF

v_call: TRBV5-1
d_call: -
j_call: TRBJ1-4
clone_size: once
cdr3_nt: TGCGCCAGCAGCTTGGGAGGGTCCGGCGAAAAACTGTTTTTT
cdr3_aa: CASSLGGSGEKLFF

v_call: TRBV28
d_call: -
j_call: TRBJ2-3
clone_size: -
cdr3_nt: TGTGCCAGCAGTACCACAGATACGCAGTATTTT
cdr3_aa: CASSTTDTQYF

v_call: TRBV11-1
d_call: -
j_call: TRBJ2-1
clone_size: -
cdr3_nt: TGTGCCAGCAGCACTGCCCCCGGAGGCAATGAGCAGTTCTTC
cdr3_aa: CASSTAPGGNEQFF

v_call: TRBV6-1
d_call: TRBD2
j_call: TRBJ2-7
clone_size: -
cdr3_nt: TGTGCCAGCAGTGAGCTAGGGACTAGCGGGAGCGGATACGAGCAGTACTTC
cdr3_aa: CASSELGTSGSGYEQYF

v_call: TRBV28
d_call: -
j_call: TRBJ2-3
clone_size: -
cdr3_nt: TGTGCCAGCAGCCCGTTAGGGGTATACACAGATACGCAGTATTTT
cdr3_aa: CASSPLGVYTDTQYF

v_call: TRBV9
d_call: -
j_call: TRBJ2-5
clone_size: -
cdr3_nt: TGTGCCAGCAGCGTCAGGGCTCACCTACAAGAGACCCAGTACTTC
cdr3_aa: CASSVRAHLQETQYF

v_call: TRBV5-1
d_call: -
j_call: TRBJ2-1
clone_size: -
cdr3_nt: TGCGCCAGCAGCTCCGGGACATCCTACTACAATGAGCAGTTCTTC
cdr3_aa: CASSSGTSYYNEQFF

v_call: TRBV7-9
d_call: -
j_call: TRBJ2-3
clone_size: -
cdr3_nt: TGTGCCAGCAGCTTAGTGCGCCCAGATACGCAGTATTTT
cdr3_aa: CASSLVRPDTQYF

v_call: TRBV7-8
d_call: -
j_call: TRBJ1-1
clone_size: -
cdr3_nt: TGTGCCAGCAGCCCCCAGACCAGGGCGGGGGCTTTCTTT
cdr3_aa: CASSPQTRAGAFF

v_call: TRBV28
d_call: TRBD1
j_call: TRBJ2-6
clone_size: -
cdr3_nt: TGTGCCAGCATTACCGACGGGACAGCCGACGTCCTGACTTTC
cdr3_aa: CASITDGTADVLTF